The 5 T cell receptor beta chains presented below share a single source sample, sequenced in a study of cytomegalovirus exposure and HLA in healthy donors. The PCR was carried out with 60 Vbeta primers and 13 Jbeta primers. Here immunoSEQ multiplex PCR was the method, and the copy in TCRdb shows in-frame clones only, minus some. The sample has 120,000 to 150,000 clones; 82% are singletons. The source material was PBMCs. The source of these receptors is a man aged 18 to 30 in good health and CMV-seropositive.

The rearrangement uses TRBV28 and TRBJ1-5; the D gene is possibly TRBD1 (5 bases). The CDR3 consists of 15 residues. Germline V gene data show CDR1 as MDHEN and CDR2 as SYDVKM. Trimming took 1 base from V and 3 from J, leaving 10 bases between them. The CDR3 spells CASSLYAGLNQPQHF. In nucleotides, the CDR3 is TGTGCCAGCAGTTTATATGCGGGGCTCAATCAGCCCCAGCATTTT.

V usage is TRBV11-2 and J usage is TRBJ2-4; 9 nucleotides agree with TRBD1. This CDR3 is 16 amino acids long. Germline-derived CDR1 and CDR2 are SGHAT and FQNNGV. The trim removed 0 bases at V and 9 bases at J, leaving 9 bases unmatched. The CDR3 nucleotides are TGTGCCAGCAGCTTAGATTCGTCGACAGGGGGAAGCATTCAGTACTTC. It specifies CASSLDSSTGGSIQYF.

This chain uses TRBV4-1 with TRBJ2-3; D unresolved. The CDR3 has 17 residues. V shed 0 bases and J shed 5 bases, with 18 bases lying between them. The germline CDR1 and CDR2 sequences are MGHRA and YSYEKL. The CDR3 here is CASSQEVTRKYLDTQYF. CDR3 sequence (DNA): TGCGCCAGCAGCCAAGAGGTTACGAGAAAGTATTTAGATACGCAGTATTTT.

The chain carries TRBV6-1 and TRBJ2-7; perhaps TRBD2 as D (5 bases). Germline V gene lookup returns CDR1 MNHNS and CDR2 SASEGT. The CDR3 has 14 residues. With 0 bases removed from V and 2 bases from J, the gap between germline ends came to 8 bases. CDR3 residues: CASSEALGTYEQYF. The CDR3 DNA follows: TGTGCCAGCAGTGAAGCGCTCGGGACCTACGAGCAGTACTTC.

The chain couples TRBV11-2 to TRBJ1-1; no clear D gene. The V gene lost 1 base and the J gene lost 9 bases, with 15 bases spanning the gap. The CDR3 consists of 14 residues. Germline-derived CDR1 and CDR2 are SGHAT and FQNNGV. CDR3 sequence reads: CASSLADREAQAFF. The CDR3 coding sequence is TGTGCCAGCAGCTTAGCTGACCGGGAGGCACAAGCTTTCTTT.